Listed below are T cell receptor beta chains from one sample, sequenced in a study of T cell responses to AZD1222 COVID-19 vaccine. Clones were read by immunoSEQ multiplex PCR, and TCRdb kept only the in-frame ones, dropping some. The table records about 130,000 clones, 93% of them present only once. Sequencing was performed on peripheral blood, taken on day 0 of AZD1222 vaccination. The receptors originated from an adult in good health. Both conserved end residues are part of each CDR3. A D gene is named only where the DNA matches it firmly. A clone size is listed for some rows: how often the clone was seen (once, few, many), or a class if it is expanded.

clone size,J gene,D gene,V gene,CDR3 protein,CDR3 DNA
NA,TRBJ1-2,NA,TRBV28,CASSTSGYGYTF,TGTGCCAGCAGTACCTCGGGGTACGGCTACACCTTC
NA,TRBJ2-3,TRBD2,TRBV28,CASSSGLAGVADTQYF,TGTGCCAGCAGTTCCGGACTAGCGGGAGTCGCAGATACGCAGTATTTT
NA,TRBJ1-1,NA,TRBV28,CASSFRGMNTEAFF,TGTGCCAGCAGTTTCCGGGGGATGAACACTGAAGCTTTCTTT
once,TRBJ2-1,NA,TRBV6-5,CASSYTPNEQFF,TGTGCCAGCAGTTACACCCCCAATGAGCAGTTCTTC
NA,TRBJ1-2,NA,TRBV5-1,CASSALPGEKYGYTF,TGCGCCAGCAGCGCACTCCCAGGGGAGAAGTATGGCTACACCTTC
NA,TRBJ1-1,NA,TRBV6-5,CASSKQNTEAFF,TGTGCCAGCAGTAAACAAAACACTGAAGCTTTCTTT
NA,TRBJ2-1,NA,TRBV30,CAWSVQEEGQFF,TGTGCCTGGAGCGTACAGGAGGAGGGGCAGTTCTTC
NA,TRBJ2-7,NA,TRBV2,CASRGLGYEQYF,TGTGCCAGCAGGGGGCTGGGGTACGAGCAGTACTTC
NA,TRBJ1-1,TRBD1,TRBV18,CASSPSQGVGTEAFF,TGTGCCAGCTCACCTTCACAGGGGGTCGGCACTGAAGCTTTCTTT
NA,TRBJ1-6,NA,TRBV6-6,CATRSSSYNSPLHF,TGTGCCACCAGGAGTAGCTCCTATAATTCACCCCTCCACTTT
once,TRBJ1-1,NA,TRBV29-1,CSIRAGISTTEAFF,TGCAGTATTCGTGCAGGGATTTCGACCACTGAAGCTTTCTTT
NA,TRBJ2-7,TRBD1,TRBV18,CASSPPGQGYYEQYF,TGTGCCAGCTCACCCCCGGGACAGGGATACTACGAGCAGTACTTC
NA,TRBJ1-6,NA,TRBV30,CAWKRRALHF,TGTGCCTGGAAACGTCGGGCCCTCCACTTT
once,TRBJ1-5,NA,TRBV18,CASSLNPGGGLGQPQHF,TGTGCCAGCTCACTTAACCCGGGCGGGGGGCTAGGGCAGCCCCAGCATTTT
NA,TRBJ1-1,NA,TRBV7-3,CASSGSFGTEAFF,TGTGCCAGTAGTGGCAGTTTTGGCACTGAAGCTTTCTTT
NA,TRBJ1-5,NA,TRBV4-1,CASSQDRGSNQPQHF,TGCGCCAGCAGCCAAGATCGGGGCTCTAATCAGCCCCAGCATTTT
NA,TRBJ2-1,NA,TRBV10-3,CAISELAPGSYNEQFF,TGTGCCATCAGTGAACTAGCTCCTGGCTCCTACAATGAGCAGTTCTTC
NA,TRBJ2-1,TRBD2,TRBV28,CASSFLTGTSVNNEQFF,TGTGCCAGCAGTTTCCTAACCGGGACTAGCGTGAACAATGAGCAGTTCTTC
NA,TRBJ2-1,TRBD1,TRBV5-1,CASSLEDRDEQFF,TGCGCCAGCAGCTTGGAGGACAGGGATGAGCAGTTCTTC
NA,TRBJ2-1,TRBD2,TRBV29-1,CSVGGLAVGDEQFF,TGCAGCGTTGGTGGACTAGCGGTTGGCGATGAGCAGTTCTTC
NA,TRBJ1-1,NA,TRBV5-1,CASSLTQGMNTEAFF,TGCGCCAGCAGCTTGACCCAGGGAATGAACACTGAAGCTTTCTTT
NA,TRBJ2-7,NA,TRBV30,CAWRVDIRDTYEQYF,TGTGCCTGGAGAGTAGATATTCGGGACACCTACGAGCAGTACTTC
NA,TRBJ1-3,NA,TRBV6-6,CASSYHGPGIGNTIYF,TGTGCCAGCAGTTACCACGGTCCAGGAATTGGAAACACCATATATTTT
NA,TRBJ2-1,NA,TRBV3-1/TRBV3-2,CASSLEVAEYNEQFF,TGTGCCAGCAGCCTCGAGGTAGCGGAGTACAATGAGCAGTTCTTC
NA,TRBJ1-1,NA,TRBV4-3,CASSQDWSGPEAFF,TGCGCCAGCAGCCAAGATTGGTCAGGCCCTGAAGCTTTCTTT
NA,TRBJ1-5,NA,TRBV28,CASTLTGRNQPQHF,TGTGCCAGCACACTCACAGGGAGGAATCAGCCCCAGCATTTT
NA,TRBJ2-1,TRBD1,TRBV2,CASSTRQGAGHEQFF,TGTGCCAGCAGTACCCGACAGGGGGCCGGCCATGAGCAGTTCTTC
NA,TRBJ2-1,NA,TRBV7-2,CASSLLHNEQFF,TGTGCCAGCAGCTTATTACACAATGAGCAGTTCTTC
NA,TRBJ1-2,TRBD1,TRBV27,CASSLAGTAYGYTF,TGTGCCAGCAGTTTGGCCGGGACAGCCTATGGCTACACCTTC
NA,TRBJ2-7,NA,TRBV2,CASSVAGYGEQYF,TGTGCCAGCAGTGTGGCAGGGTATGGCGAGCAGTACTTC
few,TRBJ2-3,NA,TRBV5-4,CASSVLALVPDTQYF,TGTGCCAGCAGCGTACTAGCCCTGGTCCCAGATACGCAGTATTTT
NA,TRBJ1-1,NA,TRBV28,CASRYGRGTEAFF,TGTGCCAGCCGATATGGACGGGGCACTGAAGCTTTCTTT
NA,TRBJ1-4,NA,TRBV2,CASSWRGMNEKLFF,TGTGCCAGCAGTTGGCGTGGTATGAATGAAAAACTGTTTTTT
NA,TRBJ1-6,NA,TRBV28,CASSQISLHF,TGTGCCAGCAGCCAAATCTCTCTCCACTTT
NA,TRBJ1-1,TRBD1,TRBV9,CASSLAGQGLTEAFF,TGTGCCAGCAGCCTGGCGGGACAGGGCCTCACTGAAGCTTTCTTT
NA,TRBJ1-2,TRBD1,TRBV6-5,CASNWDRGVYGYTF,TGTGCCAGCAATTGGGACAGGGGGGTCTATGGCTACACCTTC
NA,TRBJ2-5,TRBD2,TRBV9,CASSTPRAGGETQYF,TGTGCCAGCAGCACACCGAGGGCGGGAGGGGAGACCCAGTACTTC
NA,TRBJ1-3,TRBD1,TRBV2,CASKPRDRVGNTIYF,TGTGCCAGCAAGCCTCGGGACAGGGTCGGAAACACCATATATTTT
NA,TRBJ1-6,NA,TRBV19,CASRGTYNSPLHF,TGTGCCAGTAGAGGAACTTATAATTCACCCCTCCACTTT